This paragraph reports one T cell receptor beta chain. Its antigen remains unidentified. The germline V and J ends were trimmed by 2 bases and 12 bases, with 14 bases remaining between them. CDR1 is MNHNS, CDR2 SASEGT, per germline. The CDR3 covers 13 residues. The data are from a study of cytomegalovirus exposure and HLA in healthy donors. Measured with immunoSEQ multiplex PCR; TCRdb has only the in-frame clones, and not every one. The profile shows about 260,000 clones, less than 95% of them singletons. Study outcomes and limitations: It was about 150 TCR beta chains that were listed as cytomegalovirus-associated.

Sequencing was carried out using PBMCs. The receptor was derived from a woman aged 25-40 years in good health and CMV-seronegative. This chain links TRBV6-1 with TRBJ1-5; D is undetermined. The CDR3 protein is CASSEFDGTLQHF. CDR3 in DNA: TGTGCCAGCAGTGAATTCGACGGTACTCTCCAGCATTTT.